The rows below give T cell receptor beta chains drawn from one sample of a study of prognosis after radiotherapy for stage I lung cancer. TCRdb processed the multiplex PCR reads anew with MiXCR; each CDR3 protein has one entry. The sample includes around 19,000 distinct CDR3 sequences, about three fifths of them seen just once. Sequencing used PBMCs, obtained before or after stereotactic body radiation therapy (not recorded which). The receptor set was obtained from a donor aged 50 or older with non-small cell lung cancer. Both conserved end residues are part of each CDR3. D genes are given only for firm matches. Only part of the rows carry a size: once, few, many, or a class if the clone is expanded.

>TRBD2|TRBV11-3|.|TRBJ2-1
TGTGCCAGCAGCCCTCGGGGACTAGCGGGAGCAAATGGGCAGTTCTTC
CASSPRGLAGANGQFF
>TRBD1|TRBV20-1|medium-sized|TRBJ2-7
TGCAGTGCTAGAGGGGGACAGGGGCTTTCCTACGAGCAGTACTTC
CSARGGQGLSYEQYF
>.|TRBV20-1|.|TRBJ1-1
TGCAGTGCTAGAGCGGGAGGCGACACTGAAGCTTTCTTT
CSARAGGDTEAFF
>.|TRBV5-1|.|TRBJ2-3
TGCGCCAGCAGCTTTGGGTCGTCTAGCACAGATACGCAGTATTTT
CASSFGSSSTDTQYF
>.|TRBV12-5|.|TRBJ2-1
TGTGCTAGTGCAGCGGACTCCTACAATGAGCAGTTCTTC
CASAADSYNEQFF
>.|TRBV5-1|medium-sized|TRBJ2-3
TGCGCCAGCAGCTTGAGAGTGAGGACGGATAGTAGCACAGATACGCAGTATTTT
CASSLRVRTDSSTDTQYF
>.|TRBV7-9|many|TRBJ2-1
TGTGCCAGCAGCAACCAGGGGATGTACAATGAGCAGTTCTTC
CASSNQGMYNEQFF
>.|TRBV6-1|medium-sized|TRBJ2-7
TGTGCCAGTAAGCGGGAAGGGGGTCCGGGGGAGCAGTACTTC
CASKREGGPGEQYF
>.|TRBV30|medium-sized|TRBJ1-1
TGTGCCGGGGACGGAGGGACCGCTGAAGCTTTCTTT
CAGDGGTAEAFF
>.|TRBV20-1|.|TRBJ1-6
TGCAGTGCTAGCCCCAGGGGATTAACCGTTTCACCCCTCCACTTT
CSASPRGLTVSPLHF
>TRBD1|TRBV5-1|medium-sized|TRBJ1-6
TGCGCCAGCAGCTTGGAGGGGTCAGGGGGCAATTCACCCCTCCACTTT
CASSLEGSGGNSPLHF
>.|TRBV3-1|many|TRBJ2-1
TGTGCCAGCAGCCCCAAGGTCCAGGCTACCCGCCAGTTCTTC
CASSPKVQATRQFF
>.|TRBV6-1|.|TRBJ1-1
TGTGCCAGCAGACGCCTGGCCCTACGGGAGAGTAACACTGAATCTTTCTTT
CASRRLALRESNTESFF
>.|TRBV12-3/TRBV12-4|.|TRBJ2-1
TGTGCCAGCAGCCCCAGGGGCTCCAACTCCTACAATGAGCAGTTCTTC
CASSPRGSNSYNEQFF
>.|TRBV6-2/TRBV6-3|.|TRBJ2-3
TGTGCCAGCAGTTCCCAGACACCAAGAGATACGCAGTATTTT
CASSSQTPRDTQYF
>.|TRBV6-2/TRBV6-3|many|TRBJ2-7
TGTGCCAGCAGTTACCCGGCAGGTTCCTACGAGCAGTACTTC
CASSYPAGSYEQYF
>TRBD1|TRBV15|many|TRBJ1-4
TGTGCCACCAGCAGGACAGGGGGGTATGAAAAACTGTTTTTT
CATSRTGGYEKLFF